This T cell receptor beta chain was recorded in a study of blood T cell repertoires in COVID-19. For the study at large: Donors in the United States, Italy and Spain gave samples during acute or convalescent COVID-19.

Some clones are missing from TCRdb's copy, which holds only in-frame ones; the method was immunoSEQ multiplex PCR. The top ten hold about 9.6% of the sample, which has 150,000 to 200,000 clones, about 86% seen once. Germline loops: CDR1 SGHDT, CDR2 YYEEEE. The V gene end was trimmed by 9 bases and the J gene end by 5 bases; junction bases not matched to a gene: 7. The CDR3 loop spans 14 amino acids. The sequenced sample consisted of peripheral blood. This clonotype was obtained from a man over 45 with active or convalescent COVID-19. The chain joins TRBV5-6 to TRBJ2-5; 13 nucleotides align to TRBD2. In DNA, the CDR3 is TGTGCCACCTGGACTAGCGGGGGTATCGAGACCCAGTACTTC. The encoded protein is CATWTSGGIETQYF.